Reported below is one TCR beta chain. What it binds is not known. Per the study methods: Out-of-frame sequences were removed, leaving 2,000,000 or so distinct TCRbeta sequences. Measured with immunoSEQ multiplex PCR; TCRdb has only the in-frame clones, and not every one. V and J calls and clone size are those listed in that table; D and trimming were worked out from the DNA. This table has 55,000 to 65,000 clones, 80% to 85% appearing once. This sample was included in a study of memory CD4+ T cells and cytomegalovirus serostatus. Study observations and caveats: A US-trained random forest predicted CMV serostatus with median AUC around 0.92. CD4+ memory repertoires contained about 40% of the 164 reported CMV TCRbeta sequences.

V lost 6 bases, J lost 3 bases, and 7 bases stayed unmatched. The germline CDR1 and CDR2 sequences are MDHEN and SYDVKM. The CDR3 covers 14 residues. Single viable CD3+CD4+CD8-CD45RO+ cells were sorted as the memory CD4+ T cells. CMV serostatus came from serum IgG against pp150, pp28, p38, p52. This TCR derives from an adult in good health and CMV-seronegative. The sequenced sample was memory CD4+ T cells from blood. The chain is built from TRBV28 and TRBJ2-7; 8 bases agree with TRBD1. The CDR3 spells CASRLTGVYYEQYF. CDR3 nucleotide sequence: TGTGCCAGCAGACTGACAGGGGTCTACTACGAGCAGTACTTC.